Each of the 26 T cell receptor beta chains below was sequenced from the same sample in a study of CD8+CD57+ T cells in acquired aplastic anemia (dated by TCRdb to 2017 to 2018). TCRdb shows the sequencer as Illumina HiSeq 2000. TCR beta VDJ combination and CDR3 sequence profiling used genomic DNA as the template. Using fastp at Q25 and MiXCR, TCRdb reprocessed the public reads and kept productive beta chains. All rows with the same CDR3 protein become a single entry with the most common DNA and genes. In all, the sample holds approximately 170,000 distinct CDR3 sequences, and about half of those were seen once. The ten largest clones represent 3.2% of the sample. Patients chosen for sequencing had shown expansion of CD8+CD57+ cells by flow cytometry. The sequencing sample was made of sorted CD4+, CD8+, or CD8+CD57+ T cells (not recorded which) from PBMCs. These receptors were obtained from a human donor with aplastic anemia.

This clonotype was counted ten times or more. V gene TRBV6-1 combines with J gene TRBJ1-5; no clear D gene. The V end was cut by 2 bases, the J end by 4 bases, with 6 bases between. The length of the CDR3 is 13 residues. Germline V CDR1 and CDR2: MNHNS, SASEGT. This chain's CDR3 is CASSEMGNQPQHF. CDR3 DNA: TGTGCCAGCAGTGAAATGGGAAATCAGCCCCAGCATTTT.

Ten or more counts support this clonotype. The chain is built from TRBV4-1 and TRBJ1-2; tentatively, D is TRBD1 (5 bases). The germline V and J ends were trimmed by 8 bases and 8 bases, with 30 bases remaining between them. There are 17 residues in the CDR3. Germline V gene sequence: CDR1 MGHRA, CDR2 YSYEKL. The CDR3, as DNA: TGCGCCAGCCGCCGAACAGTGGCAGGGCTCGGTGGGGTAGGCTACACCTTC. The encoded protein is CASRRTVAGLGGVGYTF.

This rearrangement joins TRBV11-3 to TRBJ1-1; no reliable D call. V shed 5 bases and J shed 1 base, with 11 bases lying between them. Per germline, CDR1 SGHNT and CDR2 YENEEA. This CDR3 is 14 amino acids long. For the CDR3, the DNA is TGTGCCAGCAGCCCAGATCTCGGGAACACTGAAGCTTTCTTT. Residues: CASSPDLGNTEAFF.

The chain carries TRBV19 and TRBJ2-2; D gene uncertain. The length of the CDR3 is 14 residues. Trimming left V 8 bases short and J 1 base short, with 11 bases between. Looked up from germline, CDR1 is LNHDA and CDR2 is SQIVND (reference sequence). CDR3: CASALRKNTGELFF. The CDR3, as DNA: TGTGCCAGTGCCCTCAGGAAGAACACCGGGGAGCTGTTTTTT.

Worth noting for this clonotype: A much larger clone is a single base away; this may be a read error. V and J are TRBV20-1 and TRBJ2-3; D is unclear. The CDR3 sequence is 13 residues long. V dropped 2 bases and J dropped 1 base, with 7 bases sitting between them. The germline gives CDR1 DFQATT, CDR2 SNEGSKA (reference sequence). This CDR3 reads CSARWAGTDTQYF. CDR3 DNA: TGCAGTGCTAGATGGGCAGGCACAGATACGCAGTATTTT.

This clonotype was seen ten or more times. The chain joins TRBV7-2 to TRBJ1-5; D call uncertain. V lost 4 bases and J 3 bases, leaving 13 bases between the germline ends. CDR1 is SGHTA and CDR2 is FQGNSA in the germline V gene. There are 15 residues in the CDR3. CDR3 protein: CASSSPGTHNQPQHF. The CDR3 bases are TGTGCCAGCAGCTCCCCGGGAACGCACAATCAGCCCCAGCATTTT.

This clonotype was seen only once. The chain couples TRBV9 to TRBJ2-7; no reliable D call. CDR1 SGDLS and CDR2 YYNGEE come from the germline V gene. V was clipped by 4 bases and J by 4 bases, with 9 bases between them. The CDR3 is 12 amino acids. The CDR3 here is CASSFGPYEQYF. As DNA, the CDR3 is TGTGCCAGCAGCTTTGGCCCGTACGAGCAGTACTTC.

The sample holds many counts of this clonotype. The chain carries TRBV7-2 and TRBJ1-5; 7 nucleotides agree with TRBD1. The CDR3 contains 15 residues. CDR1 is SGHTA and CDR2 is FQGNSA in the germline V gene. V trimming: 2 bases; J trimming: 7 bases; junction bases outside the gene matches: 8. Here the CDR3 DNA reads TGTGCCAGCAGCTTATCCCCGACAGGGCTCCAGCCCCAGCATTTT. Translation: CASSLSPTGLQPQHF.

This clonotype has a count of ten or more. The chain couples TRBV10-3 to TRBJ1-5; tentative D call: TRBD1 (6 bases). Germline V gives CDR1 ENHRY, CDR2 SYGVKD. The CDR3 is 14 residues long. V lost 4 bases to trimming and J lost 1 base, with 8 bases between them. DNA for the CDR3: TGTGCCATCAGTGCAGACAGGAGCAATCAGCCCCAGCATTTT. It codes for CAISADRSNQPQHF.

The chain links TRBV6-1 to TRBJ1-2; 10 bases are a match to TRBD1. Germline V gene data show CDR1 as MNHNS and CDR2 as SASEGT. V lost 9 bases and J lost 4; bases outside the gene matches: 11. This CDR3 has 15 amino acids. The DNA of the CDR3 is TGTGCCAGTTCCGGACAGGGGGTTATCGGCTATGGCTACACCTTC. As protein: CASSGQGVIGYGYTF.

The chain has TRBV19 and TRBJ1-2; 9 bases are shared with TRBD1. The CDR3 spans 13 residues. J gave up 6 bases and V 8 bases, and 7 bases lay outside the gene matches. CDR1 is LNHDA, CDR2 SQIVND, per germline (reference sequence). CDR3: CASRDRDVDGYTF. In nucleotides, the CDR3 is TGTGCCAGTCGGGACAGGGACGTCGATGGCTACACCTTC.

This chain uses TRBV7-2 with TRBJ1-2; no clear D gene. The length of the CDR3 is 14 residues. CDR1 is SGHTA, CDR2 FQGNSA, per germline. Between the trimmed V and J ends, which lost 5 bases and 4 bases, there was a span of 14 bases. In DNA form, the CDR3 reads TGTGCCAGCAGCCCCACCTTGCGAGGCTATGGCTACACCTTC. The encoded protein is CASSPTLRGYGYTF.

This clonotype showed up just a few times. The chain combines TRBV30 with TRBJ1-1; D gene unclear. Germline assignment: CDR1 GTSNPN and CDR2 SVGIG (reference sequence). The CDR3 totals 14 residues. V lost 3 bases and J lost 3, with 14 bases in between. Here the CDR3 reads CAWSPPLRDTEAFF. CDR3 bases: TGTGCCTGGAGCCCCCCCCTGCGGGACACTGAAGCTTTCTTT. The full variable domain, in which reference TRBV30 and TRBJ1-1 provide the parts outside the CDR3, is SQTIHQWPATLVQPVGSPLSLECTVEGTSNPNLYWYRQAAGRGLQLLFYSVGIGQISSEVPQNLSASRPQDRQFILSSKKLLLSDSGFYLCAWSPPLRDTEAFFGQGTRLTVV.

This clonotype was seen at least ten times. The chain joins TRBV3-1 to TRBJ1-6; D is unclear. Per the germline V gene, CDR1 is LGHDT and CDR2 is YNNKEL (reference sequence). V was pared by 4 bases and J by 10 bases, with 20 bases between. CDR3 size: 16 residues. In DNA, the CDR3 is TGTGCCAGCAGCCCGCCGGCGGGAAGTCTGCGCTCACCCCTCCACTTT. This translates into CASSPPAGSLRSPLHF.

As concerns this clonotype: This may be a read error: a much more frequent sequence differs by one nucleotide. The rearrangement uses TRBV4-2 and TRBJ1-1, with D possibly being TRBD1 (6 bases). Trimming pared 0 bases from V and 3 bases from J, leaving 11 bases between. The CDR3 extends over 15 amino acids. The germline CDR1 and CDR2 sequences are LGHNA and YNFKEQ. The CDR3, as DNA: TGTGCCAGCAGCCAAGAGGACAGAATGGACACTGAAGCTTTCTTT. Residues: CASSQEDRMDTEAFF.

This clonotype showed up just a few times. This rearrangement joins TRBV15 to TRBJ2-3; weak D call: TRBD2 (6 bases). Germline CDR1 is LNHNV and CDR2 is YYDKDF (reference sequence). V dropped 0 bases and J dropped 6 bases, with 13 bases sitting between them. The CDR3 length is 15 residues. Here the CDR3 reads CATSREELASDTQYF. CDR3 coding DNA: TGTGCCACCAGCAGAGAGGAACTAGCTAGTGATACGCAGTATTTT.

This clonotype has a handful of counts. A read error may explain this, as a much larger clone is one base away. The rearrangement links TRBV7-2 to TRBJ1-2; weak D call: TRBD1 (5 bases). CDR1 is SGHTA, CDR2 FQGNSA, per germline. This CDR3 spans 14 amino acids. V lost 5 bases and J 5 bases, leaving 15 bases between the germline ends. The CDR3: CASSRIDRGYGYTF. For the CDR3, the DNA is TGTGCCAGCAGCCGGATAGACAGAGGGTATGGCTACACCTTC.

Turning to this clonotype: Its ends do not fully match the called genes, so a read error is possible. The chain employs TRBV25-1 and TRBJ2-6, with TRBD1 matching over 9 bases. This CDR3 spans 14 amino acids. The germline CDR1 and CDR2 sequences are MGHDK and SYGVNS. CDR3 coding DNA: TGTGCCAGCAGTGAAACAGGGGGCGCAATGGCTGAAGCTTTC. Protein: CASSETGGAMAEAF.

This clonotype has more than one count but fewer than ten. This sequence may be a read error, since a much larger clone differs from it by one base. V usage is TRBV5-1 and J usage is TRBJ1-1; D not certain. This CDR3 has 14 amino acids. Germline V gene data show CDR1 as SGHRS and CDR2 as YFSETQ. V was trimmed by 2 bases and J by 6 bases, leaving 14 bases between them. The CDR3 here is CASSLSGFIAEAFF. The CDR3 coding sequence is TGCGCCAGCAGCTTATCTGGCTTTATCGCTGAAGCTTTCTTT.

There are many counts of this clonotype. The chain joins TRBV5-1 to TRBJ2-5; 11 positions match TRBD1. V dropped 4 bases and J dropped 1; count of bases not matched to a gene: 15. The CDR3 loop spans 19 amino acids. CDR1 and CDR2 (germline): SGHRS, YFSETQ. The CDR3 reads CASSLSIRTGGASQETQYF. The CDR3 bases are TGCGCCAGCAGCCTATCCATTCGGACAGGGGGCGCGAGCCAAGAGACCCAGTACTTC.

The CDR3 sequence: CAISGRTSGANVLTF. The CDR3 DNA sequence: TGTGCCATCAGTGGCAGGACCTCTGGGGCCAACGTCCTGACTTTC. The chain joins TRBV10-3 to TRBJ2-6; no reliable D call. The V gene lost 4 bases and the J gene lost 0 bases, with 7 bases spanning the gap. There are 15 residues in the CDR3. Germline-derived CDR1 and CDR2 are ENHRY and SYGVKD.

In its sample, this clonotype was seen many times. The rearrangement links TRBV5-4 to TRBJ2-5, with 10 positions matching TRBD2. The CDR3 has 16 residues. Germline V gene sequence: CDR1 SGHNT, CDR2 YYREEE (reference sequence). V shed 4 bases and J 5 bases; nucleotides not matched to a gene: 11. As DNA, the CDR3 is TGTGCCAGCAGCCCTCGGCTAGCGGGAGTTTCGGAGACCCAGTACTTC. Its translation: CASSPRLAGVSETQYF.

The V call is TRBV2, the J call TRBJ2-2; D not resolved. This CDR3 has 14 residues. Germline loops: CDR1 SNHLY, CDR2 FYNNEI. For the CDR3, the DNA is TGTGCTAGATCATCAGGCCGCGGCGCCGGGGAGCTGTTTTTT. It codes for CARSSGRGAGELFF.

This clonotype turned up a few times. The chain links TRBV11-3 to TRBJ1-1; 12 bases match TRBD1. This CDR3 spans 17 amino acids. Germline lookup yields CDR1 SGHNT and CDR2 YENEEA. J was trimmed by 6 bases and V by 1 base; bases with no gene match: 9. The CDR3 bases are TGTGCCAGCAGCTTAGTGCTCGGGACAGGGGGCCGCGCTGAAGCTTTCTTT. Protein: CASSLVLGTGGRAEAFF. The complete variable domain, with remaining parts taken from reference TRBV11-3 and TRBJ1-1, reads EAGVVQSPRYKIIEKKQPVAFWCNPISGHNTLYWYLQNLGQGPELLIRYENEEAVDDSQLPKDRFSAERLKGVDSTLKIQPAELGDSAVYLCASSLVLGTGGRAEAFFGQGTRLTVV.

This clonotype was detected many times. The CDR3 loop is CASSSQTSGRYEQYV. In nucleotides, the CDR3 is TGTGCCAGCAGCTCCCAAACTAGCGGGAGGTACGAGCAGTACGTC. This chain connects TRBV7-9 to TRBJ2-7; 12 bases are a match to TRBD2. J gave up 4 bases and V 4 bases, and 5 bases lay outside the gene matches. From germline, CDR1 is SEHNR and CDR2 FQNEAQ (reference sequence). The CDR3 contains 15 residues.

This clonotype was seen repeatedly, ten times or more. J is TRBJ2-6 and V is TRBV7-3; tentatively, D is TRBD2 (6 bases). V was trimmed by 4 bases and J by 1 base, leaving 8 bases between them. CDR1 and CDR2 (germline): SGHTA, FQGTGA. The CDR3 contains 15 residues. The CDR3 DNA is TGTGCCAGCAGCTACGGGAGTTCTGGGGCCAACGTCCTGACTTTC. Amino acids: CASSYGSSGANVLTF. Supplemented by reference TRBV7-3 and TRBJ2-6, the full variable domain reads GAGVSQTPSNKVTEKGKYVELRCDPISGHTALYWYRQSLGQGPEFLIYFQGTGAADDSGLPNDRFFAVRPEGSVSTLKIQRTERGDSAVYLCASSYGSSGANVLTFGAGSRLTVL.